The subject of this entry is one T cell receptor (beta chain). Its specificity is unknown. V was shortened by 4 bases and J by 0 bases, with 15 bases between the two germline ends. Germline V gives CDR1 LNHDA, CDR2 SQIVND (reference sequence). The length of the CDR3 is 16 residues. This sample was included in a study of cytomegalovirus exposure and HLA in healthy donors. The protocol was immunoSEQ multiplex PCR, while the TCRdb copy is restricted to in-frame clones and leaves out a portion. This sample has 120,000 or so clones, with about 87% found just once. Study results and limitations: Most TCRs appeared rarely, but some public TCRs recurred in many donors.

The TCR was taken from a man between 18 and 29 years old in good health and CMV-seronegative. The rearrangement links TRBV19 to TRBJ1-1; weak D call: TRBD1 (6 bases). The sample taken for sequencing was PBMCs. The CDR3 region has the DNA TGTGCCAGTAGTAGTCAGGGGAGACGGATGAACACTGAAGCTTTCTTT. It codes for CASSSQGRRMNTEAFF.